Listed below are T cell receptor beta chains from one sample, sequenced in a study of cytomegalovirus exposure and HLA in healthy donors. TCRdb keeps only in-frame clones here, not all; method: immunoSEQ multiplex PCR. The repertoire holds about 120,000 clones, with roughly 78% as singletons. Sequenced sample: PBMCs. These receptors originate from a man aged 25 to 45 in good health and CMV-seronegative. CDR3s include the opening cysteine and the closing phenylalanine or tryptophan. Each record gives: J gene, V gene, D gene, clone size, CDR3 DNA, CDR3 protein. A D gene is named only where the DNA matches it firmly. For some rows the clone size is stated as once, few or many, or as a class when expanded; others skip it.

j_gene: TRBJ1-1
v_gene: TRBV28
d_gene: .
abundance: .
CDR3nt: TGTGCCAGCAGTTCCCGTGGTTTGGCTAGTTCCCCTTTCTTT
CDR3aa: CASSSRGLASSPFF

j_gene: TRBJ2-1
v_gene: TRBV27
d_gene: TRBD2
abundance: .
CDR3nt: TGTGCCAGCAGTTCCTTAGCGGGGGATTCCTACAATGAGCAGTTCTTC
CDR3aa: CASSSLAGDSYNEQFF

j_gene: TRBJ2-1
v_gene: TRBV11-2
d_gene: .
abundance: .
CDR3nt: TGTGCCAGCAGCTTAGTAGGGGGTTTCTACAATGAGCAGTTCTTC
CDR3aa: CASSLVGGFYNEQFF

j_gene: TRBJ2-2
v_gene: TRBV7-9
d_gene: .
abundance: .
CDR3nt: TGTGCCAGCAGCTTATGGGGCTCGGACACCGGGGAGCTGTTTTTT
CDR3aa: CASSLWGSDTGELFF

j_gene: TRBJ2-1
v_gene: TRBV9
d_gene: TRBD2
abundance: .
CDR3nt: TGTGCCAGCAGCCAAGTAGCGGGGGGGCTGATCGATGAGCAGTTCTTC
CDR3aa: CASSQVAGGLIDEQFF

j_gene: TRBJ1-1
v_gene: TRBV5-1
d_gene: TRBD1
abundance: .
CDR3nt: TGCGCCAGCAGCCGGAGGACAGGGAGCATGAACACTGAAGCTTTCTTT
CDR3aa: CASSRRTGSMNTEAFF

j_gene: TRBJ2-7
v_gene: TRBV7-9
d_gene: .
abundance: .
CDR3nt: TGTGCCAGCAGCTTAGGAACAGGGTCCTACGAGCAGTACTTC
CDR3aa: CASSLGTGSYEQYF

j_gene: TRBJ2-4
v_gene: TRBV6-5
d_gene: .
abundance: .
CDR3nt: TGTGCCAGCAGTTACTCGCGGGGCCAGGACATTCAGTACTTC
CDR3aa: CASSYSRGQDIQYF

j_gene: TRBJ1-6
v_gene: TRBV1
d_gene: .
abundance: .
CDR3nt: TGCACCAGCAGCCAAGCGACTTATTCACCCCTCCACTTT
CDR3aa: CTSSQATYSPLHF

j_gene: TRBJ1-2
v_gene: TRBV11-2
d_gene: .
abundance: .
CDR3nt: TGTGCCAGCAGCTTTCACACGGGAGGTCTCGACTATGGCTACACCTTC
CDR3aa: CASSFHTGGLDYGYTF

j_gene: TRBJ1-2
v_gene: TRBV7-2
d_gene: TRBD1
abundance: .
CDR3nt: TGTGCCAGCAGCTTATCGGGGACAGGGGCCTATGGCTACACCTTC
CDR3aa: CASSLSGTGAYGYTF

j_gene: TRBJ2-7
v_gene: TRBV7-8
d_gene: TRBD2
abundance: .
CDR3nt: TGTGCCAGCAGCCCTATAGCGGGGGGGCCCCACGAGCAGTACTTC
CDR3aa: CASSPIAGGPHEQYF

j_gene: TRBJ2-7
v_gene: TRBV19
d_gene: .
abundance: .
CDR3nt: TGTGCCAGTAGTACCGGGACATCGTTTGATTACGAGCAGTACTTC
CDR3aa: CASSTGTSFDYEQYF

j_gene: TRBJ2-5
v_gene: TRBV4-2
d_gene: TRBD1
abundance: .
CDR3nt: TGTGCCAGCAGCCAAGAGGGACAGGGGGCAGGAGAGACCCAGTACTTC
CDR3aa: CASSQEGQGAGETQYF

j_gene: TRBJ1-5
v_gene: TRBV5-4
d_gene: .
abundance: .
CDR3nt: TGTGCCAGCAGCTTGCCGAATCAGCCCCAGCATTTT
CDR3aa: CASSLPNQPQHF

j_gene: TRBJ2-5
v_gene: TRBV5-1
d_gene: .
abundance: .
CDR3nt: TGCGCCAGCAGTGCCTCGGGGAGACAAGAGACCCAGTACTTC
CDR3aa: CASSASGRQETQYF

j_gene: TRBJ1-2
v_gene: TRBV15
d_gene: .
abundance: .
CDR3nt: TGTGCCACCAGCAGAGATGGTGGTACCGGGGTCAGGGAGGCAAACTATGGCTACACCTTC
CDR3aa: CATSRDGGTGVREANYGYTF

j_gene: TRBJ1-1
v_gene: TRBV18
d_gene: .
abundance: .
CDR3nt: TGTGCCAGCTCATCTTACAGGTCCCGGGACACTGAAGCTTTCTTT
CDR3aa: CASSSYRSRDTEAFF

j_gene: TRBJ2-2
v_gene: TRBV21-1
d_gene: .
abundance: .
CDR3nt: TGTGCCAGCAGCCGCTTCCTACTCCGGGAGGGCAGCTCTTATGCCGGGGAGCTGTTTTTT
CDR3aa: CASSRFLLREGSSYAGELFF

j_gene: TRBJ2-5
v_gene: TRBV27
d_gene: .
abundance: .
CDR3nt: TGTGCCAGCAGTTTATTCGGAGAGACCCAGTACTTC
CDR3aa: CASSLFGETQYF

j_gene: TRBJ1-3
v_gene: TRBV2
d_gene: .
abundance: .
CDR3nt: TGTGCCAGCAAAGGGGATGGAAACACCATATATTTT
CDR3aa: CASKGDGNTIYF

j_gene: TRBJ2-2
v_gene: TRBV15
d_gene: .
abundance: .
CDR3nt: TGTGCCACCAGCAGGTCACTAGACCCATACACCGGGGAGCTGTTTTTT
CDR3aa: CATSRSLDPYTGELFF

j_gene: TRBJ2-7
v_gene: TRBV20-1
d_gene: .
abundance: .
CDR3nt: TGCAGTGCCCAGGGAAATTACGAGCAGTACTTC
CDR3aa: CSAQGNYEQYF

j_gene: TRBJ1-3
v_gene: TRBV7-2
d_gene: .
abundance: .
CDR3nt: TGTGCCAGCAGCTTAGTCTTTTCTGGAAACACCATATATTTT
CDR3aa: CASSLVFSGNTIYF

j_gene: TRBJ2-1
v_gene: TRBV7-8
d_gene: .
abundance: .
CDR3nt: TGTGCCAGCAGCTTAACTCTGGGGGCCGTATACAATGAGCAGTTCTTC
CDR3aa: CASSLTLGAVYNEQFF

j_gene: TRBJ1-2
v_gene: TRBV19
d_gene: TRBD1
abundance: .
CDR3nt: TGTGCCAGTAGTTATCTTCCAGGGGGCAGGGAGAACTATGGCTACACCTTC
CDR3aa: CASSYLPGGRENYGYTF

j_gene: TRBJ1-2
v_gene: TRBV11-2
d_gene: .
abundance: few
CDR3nt: TGTGCCAGCAGCCCCGACAGAAACTATGGCTACACCTTC
CDR3aa: CASSPDRNYGYTF

j_gene: TRBJ2-7
v_gene: TRBV5-5
d_gene: TRBD2
abundance: few
CDR3nt: TGTGCCAGCAGCTCGCTCGGGCGGCGGGGGGGCTACGAGCAGTACTTC
CDR3aa: CASSSLGRRGGYEQYF

j_gene: TRBJ1-1
v_gene: TRBV19
d_gene: .
abundance: .
CDR3nt: TGTGCCAGTAGTAGGCCCCCCACTGAAGCTTTCTTT
CDR3aa: CASSRPPTEAFF

j_gene: TRBJ1-2
v_gene: TRBV7-9
d_gene: TRBD1
abundance: .
CDR3nt: TGTGCCAGCAGCGCCTGGGACAGTAACTATGGCTACACCTTC
CDR3aa: CASSAWDSNYGYTF

j_gene: TRBJ1-1
v_gene: TRBV9
d_gene: .
abundance: .
CDR3nt: TGTGCCAGCAGCGTAGCGCCCCGGACAGCTGGCACTGAAGCTTTCTTT
CDR3aa: CASSVAPRTAGTEAFF

j_gene: TRBJ2-7
v_gene: TRBV6-6
d_gene: .
abundance: .
CDR3nt: TGTGCCAGTGGGCCTTCAGGGCAGTACTTC
CDR3aa: CASGPSGQYF

j_gene: TRBJ2-3
v_gene: TRBV2
d_gene: TRBD1
abundance: .
CDR3nt: TGTGCCAGCAGTGCCCCGGGACAGACAGATACGCAGTATTTT
CDR3aa: CASSAPGQTDTQYF

j_gene: TRBJ2-7
v_gene: TRBV11-2
d_gene: .
abundance: .
CDR3nt: TGTGCCAGCAGATCGCCGGGGAGAGGGAAGGGCTCCTACGAGCAGTACTTC
CDR3aa: CASRSPGRGKGSYEQYF

j_gene: TRBJ2-3
v_gene: TRBV30
d_gene: TRBD1
abundance: .
CDR3nt: TGTGCCTGGAGTGTACAGGGGGGCGGGGATACGCAGTATTTT
CDR3aa: CAWSVQGGGDTQYF

j_gene: TRBJ2-1
v_gene: TRBV2
d_gene: TRBD2
abundance: .
CDR3nt: TGTGCCATACTCACGGGACTACGGTACAATGAGCAGTTCTTC
CDR3aa: CAILTGLRYNEQFF

j_gene: TRBJ2-5
v_gene: TRBV9
d_gene: .
abundance: .
CDR3nt: TGTGCCAGCAGCGCCACGACGGAGGCGGAGACCCAGTACTTC
CDR3aa: CASSATTEAETQYF

j_gene: TRBJ1-2
v_gene: TRBV9
d_gene: TRBD1
abundance: .
CDR3nt: TGTGCCAGCAGCCCATTTGGGACAGGGGGCGATGGCTACACCTTC
CDR3aa: CASSPFGTGGDGYTF

j_gene: TRBJ1-1
v_gene: TRBV5-6
d_gene: .
abundance: .
CDR3nt: TGTGCCAGCAGCTTGGGAGCACTGAACACTGAAGCTTTCTTT
CDR3aa: CASSLGALNTEAFF

j_gene: TRBJ2-7
v_gene: TRBV28
d_gene: TRBD1
abundance: once
CDR3nt: TGTGCCAGTAGACCGGGACAGGGATACGAGCAGTACTTC
CDR3aa: CASRPGQGYEQYF

j_gene: TRBJ2-7
v_gene: TRBV18
d_gene: .
abundance: .
CDR3nt: TGTGCCAGCTCACCACTAAACTCCTACGAGCAGTACTTC
CDR3aa: CASSPLNSYEQYF

j_gene: TRBJ2-1
v_gene: TRBV7-3
d_gene: .
abundance: once
CDR3nt: TGTGCCAGCAGCCTCACACAGGTTAGGGAAAATGAGCAGTTCTTC
CDR3aa: CASSLTQVRENEQFF

j_gene: TRBJ2-1
v_gene: TRBV10-3
d_gene: .
abundance: .
CDR3nt: TGTGCCATCCGCCCGGGGGACTACAATGAGCAGTTCTTC
CDR3aa: CAIRPGDYNEQFF

j_gene: TRBJ1-3
v_gene: TRBV6-5
d_gene: TRBD1
abundance: .
CDR3nt: TGTGCCAGCTCAAGCCAGGGGGCAAACACCATATATTTT
CDR3aa: CASSSQGANTIYF

j_gene: TRBJ1-1
v_gene: TRBV2
d_gene: .
abundance: .
CDR3nt: TGTGCCAGCAGCAGGGATTGGACTGAAGCTTTCTTT
CDR3aa: CASSRDWTEAFF

j_gene: TRBJ2-6
v_gene: TRBV7-3
d_gene: TRBD2
abundance: .
CDR3nt: TGTGCCAGCAGCCCCCGCGACGGGGGGGCTCCTGGGGCCAACGTCCTGACTTTC
CDR3aa: CASSPRDGGAPGANVLTF

j_gene: TRBJ1-1
v_gene: TRBV28
d_gene: TRBD1
abundance: .
CDR3nt: TGTGCCAGCAGTTGGAGAGGGGGCATATTTACTGAAGCTTTCTTT
CDR3aa: CASSWRGGIFTEAFF

j_gene: TRBJ2-3
v_gene: TRBV5-1
d_gene: TRBD2
abundance: .
CDR3nt: TGCGCCAGCTCCGGGACTAGCGAGACAGATACGCAGTATTTT
CDR3aa: CASSGTSETDTQYF

j_gene: TRBJ1-3
v_gene: TRBV4-1
d_gene: .
abundance: few
CDR3nt: TGCGCCAGTCTCGGGAACACCATATATTTT
CDR3aa: CASLGNTIYF

j_gene: TRBJ1-2
v_gene: TRBV30
d_gene: .
abundance: .
CDR3nt: TGTGCCTGGACCCCCGGAAGAATGGGCGGCTACACCTTC
CDR3aa: CAWTPGRMGGYTF

j_gene: TRBJ2-1
v_gene: TRBV27
d_gene: TRBD1
abundance: .
CDR3nt: TGTGCCAGCAGTTTCGCTAGGACAGGCAGTGAGCAGTTCTTC
CDR3aa: CASSFARTGSEQFF

j_gene: TRBJ1-1
v_gene: TRBV28
d_gene: .
abundance: .
CDR3nt: TGTGCCAGCAGTCCAACAGGGTCTACTGAAGCTTTCTTT
CDR3aa: CASSPTGSTEAFF

j_gene: TRBJ2-5
v_gene: TRBV6-6
d_gene: .
abundance: .
CDR3nt: TGTGCCAGCAGTTCCTACCCCATGGCGGGGCGGGAGACCCAGTACTTC
CDR3aa: CASSSYPMAGRETQYF

j_gene: TRBJ2-1
v_gene: TRBV4-1
d_gene: TRBD2
abundance: once
CDR3nt: TGCGCCAGCAGCCAAGACCCCCGGACTAGCGGGGGGGCTTACAATGAGCAGTTCTTC
CDR3aa: CASSQDPRTSGGAYNEQFF

j_gene: TRBJ1-2
v_gene: TRBV7-2
d_gene: .
abundance: .
CDR3nt: TGTGCCAGCAGCTTGGGACACGAGGGACGTGGCTACACCTTC
CDR3aa: CASSLGHEGRGYTF

j_gene: TRBJ1-5
v_gene: TRBV19
d_gene: .
abundance: once
CDR3nt: TGTGCCACAACGGGGGGCAATCAGCCCCAGCATTTT
CDR3aa: CATTGGNQPQHF

j_gene: TRBJ2-3
v_gene: TRBV2
d_gene: TRBD1
abundance: .
CDR3nt: TGTGCCAGCAGCGGGACAGGGGACAGCACAGATACGCAGTATTTT
CDR3aa: CASSGTGDSTDTQYF

j_gene: TRBJ1-6
v_gene: TRBV6-6
d_gene: TRBD1
abundance: .
CDR3nt: TGTGCCAGCAGTTCACGGGGACAGGGGGATTCACCCCTCCACTTT
CDR3aa: CASSSRGQGDSPLHF